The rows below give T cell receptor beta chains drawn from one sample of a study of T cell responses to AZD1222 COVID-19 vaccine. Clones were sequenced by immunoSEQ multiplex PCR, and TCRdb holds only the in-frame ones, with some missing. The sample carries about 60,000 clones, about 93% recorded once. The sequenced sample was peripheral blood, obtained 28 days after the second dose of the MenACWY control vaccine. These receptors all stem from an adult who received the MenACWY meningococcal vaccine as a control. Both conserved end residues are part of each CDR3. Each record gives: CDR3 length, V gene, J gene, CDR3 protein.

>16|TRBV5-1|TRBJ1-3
CASSAETGYSGNTIYF
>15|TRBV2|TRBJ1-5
CASSDVGVGNQPQHF
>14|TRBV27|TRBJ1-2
CASSPRTGNYGYTF
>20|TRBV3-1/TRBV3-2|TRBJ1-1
CASSQVRDRVIGFSRSEAFF
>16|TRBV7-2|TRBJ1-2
CASSLTFSVWADGYTF
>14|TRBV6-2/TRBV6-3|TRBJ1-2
CASSYPRAFYGYTF
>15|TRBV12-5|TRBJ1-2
CASGFAPTVVYGYTF
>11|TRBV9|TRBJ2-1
CASSAVNEQFF
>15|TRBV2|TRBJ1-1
CASSEFGENPAEAFF
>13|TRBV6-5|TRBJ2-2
CASSYSWVGELFF
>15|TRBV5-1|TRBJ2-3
CASSTLGNPTDTQYF
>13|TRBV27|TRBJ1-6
CASSLGIHSPLHF
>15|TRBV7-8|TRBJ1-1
CASSLWTDDLGEAFF
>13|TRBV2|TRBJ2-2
CASKRTDTGELFF
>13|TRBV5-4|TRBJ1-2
CASSFQGSYGYTF
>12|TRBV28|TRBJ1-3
CASSTVGNTIYF
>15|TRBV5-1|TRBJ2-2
CASSTMRTGTGELFF
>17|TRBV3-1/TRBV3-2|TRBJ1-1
CASSPRSRRTLNTEAFF
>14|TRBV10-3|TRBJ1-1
CAIRREGVFTEAFF
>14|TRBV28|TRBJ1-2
CASSVQPLFYGYTF
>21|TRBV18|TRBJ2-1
CASSQTDRTSGTMSSYNEQFF
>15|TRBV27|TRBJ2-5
CASSLGIGTGGPQYF